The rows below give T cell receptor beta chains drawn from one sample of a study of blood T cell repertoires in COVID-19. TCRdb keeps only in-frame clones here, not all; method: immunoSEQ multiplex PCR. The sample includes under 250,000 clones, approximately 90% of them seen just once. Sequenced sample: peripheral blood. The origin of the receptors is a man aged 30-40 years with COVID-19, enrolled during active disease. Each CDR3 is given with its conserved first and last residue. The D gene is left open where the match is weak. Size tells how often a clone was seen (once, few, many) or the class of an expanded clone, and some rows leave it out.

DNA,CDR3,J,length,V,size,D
TGTGCCAGTAGTACAGCAGGACAGGGGGCAAATGAAAAACTGTTTTTT,CASSTAGQGANEKLFF,TRBJ1-4,16,TRBV19,once,TRBD1
TGTGCCATCAGTGGGGACACCATCGCCGGCTACACCTTC,CAISGDTIAGYTF,TRBJ1-2,13,TRBV10-3,NA,NA
TGCAGCGTTGATACAGGGAGCTCCTACGAGCAGTACTTC,CSVDTGSSYEQYF,TRBJ2-7,13,TRBV29-1,NA,NA
TGTGCCAGCAGCTTAGACGCAGCTGAAGCTTTCTTT,CASSLDAAEAFF,TRBJ1-1,12,TRBV7-2,NA,NA
TGTGCCAGCAGCTTAACGGGACTCTCCTACAATGAGCAGTTCTTC,CASSLTGLSYNEQFF,TRBJ2-1,15,TRBV7-3,NA,NA
TGTGCCACCAGCAGAGTCAGGGATTACAATGAGCAGTTCTTC,CATSRVRDYNEQFF,TRBJ2-1,14,TRBV15,NA,NA
TGTGCTAGTGGTTGCCTGGGGACAGGCAATACAACTAATGAAAAACTGTTTTTT,CASGCLGTGNTTNEKLFF,TRBJ1-4,18,TRBV12-5,NA,TRBD1
TGCGCCAGCAGCCAAGATTTTGGGGGCGCTTATGGCTACACCTTC,CASSQDFGGAYGYTF,TRBJ1-2,15,TRBV4-3,NA,NA
TGTGCCAGCAGCTGGGGACAGGCGGGAGAAGCTTTCTTT,CASSWGQAGEAFF,TRBJ1-1,13,TRBV7-3,NA,TRBD1
TGTGCCAGCTCAGACAGCCAGGGAGGCAGCAATCAGCCCCAGCATTTT,CASSDSQGGSNQPQHF,TRBJ1-5,16,TRBV18,NA,NA
TGTGCCAGCAGCTTAGAGACACTTCATGGCTACACCTTC,CASSLETLHGYTF,TRBJ1-2,13,TRBV5-6,NA,NA
TGTGCTAGTGGTTTGGTACAGGGATTGAACACTGAAGCTTTCTTT,CASGLVQGLNTEAFF,TRBJ1-1,15,TRBV12-5,few,NA
TGTGCCAGCAGCTTAAAGGGAAATAGCGGAAGGAGCTCCTACAATGAGCAGTTCTTC,CASSLKGNSGRSSYNEQFF,TRBJ2-1,19,TRBV11-2,NA,NA
TGTGCCAGCAGCTTAGGGGTGAGGAGCCTTGCTAACTATGGCTACACCTTC,CASSLGVRSLANYGYTF,TRBJ1-2,17,TRBV7-2,NA,NA
TGTGCCAGCAGCGTAGAGGGGGGGCTCTATCAGCCCCAGCATTTT,CASSVEGGLYQPQHF,TRBJ1-5,15,TRBV9,NA,NA
TGTGCCACGACGGACAGGGGATCTGAAGCTTTCTTT,CATTDRGSEAFF,TRBJ1-1,12,TRBV10-3,NA,TRBD1
TGTGCCAGCAGTGTTGTGGCTGAGCAGTTCTTC,CASSVVAEQFF,TRBJ2-1,11,TRBV2,NA,NA
TGCAGTGTCCCCGGTGGGAGATTC,CSVPGGRF,TRBJ1-2,8,TRBV20-1,NA,NA
TGTGCCAGCAGCCATCTCCCGGGGAGCACTGAAGCTTTCTTT,CASSHLPGSTEAFF,TRBJ1-1,14,TRBV3-1/TRBV3-2,NA,NA
TGTGCCAGCTCACCGACGGGACTCTCTGGAAACACCATATATTTT,CASSPTGLSGNTIYF,TRBJ1-3,15,TRBV18,NA,NA
TGTGCCAGCAGTTATAACAGGGGGCTATTGGGTGATGGCTACACCTTC,CASSYNRGLLGDGYTF,TRBJ1-2,16,TRBV11-2,NA,TRBD1
TGTGCCAGCAGCGGAGGTGTATCTGGAAACACCATATATTTT,CASSGGVSGNTIYF,TRBJ1-3,14,TRBV7-3,NA,NA
TGTGCCAGCAGTCCCCGGGGATTAGGGGAGCAGTACTTC,CASSPRGLGEQYF,TRBJ2-7,13,TRBV27,NA,NA
TGTGCCACCAGCAGGCCCGGGGGGGTACAGTCACCCCTCCACTTT,CATSRPGGVQSPLHF,TRBJ1-6,15,TRBV15,NA,NA
TGTGCCAGCAGCCCAGGGACAGCCCTTAACTATGGCTACACCTTC,CASSPGTALNYGYTF,TRBJ1-2,15,TRBV11-2,NA,TRBD1
TGTGCCAGCAGCTATTCCAGGGGGCAGTTCTTC,CASSYSRGQFF,TRBJ2-1,11,TRBV7-9,NA,NA
TGTGCCAGCAGTTTTCGGGACAGGGGGATCAATGAGCAGTTCTTC,CASSFRDRGINEQFF,TRBJ2-1,15,TRBV28,NA,TRBD1
TGTGCCAGCAGCTTAGGGGACAGGAAAAGAGAACTCCTCCACTTT,CASSLGDRKRELLHF,TRBJ1-6,15,TRBV7-2,NA,TRBD1
TGTGCCAGCAGCTTAAACTTTATGAGTGGAACAGGGAGATACGAGCAGTACTTC,CASSLNFMSGTGRYEQYF,TRBJ2-7,18,TRBV7-9,NA,NA
TGTGCCAGCAGCCAGAGGGCTAGCGGGAGTCCGAGCTCCTACAATGAGCAGTTCTTC,CASSQRASGSPSSYNEQFF,TRBJ2-1,19,TRBV5-5,NA,TRBD2
TGTGCCAGCAGCCCCCATAGTGGGTACGGGACTATATCCTACGAGCAGTACTTC,CASSPHSGYGTISYEQYF,TRBJ2-7,18,TRBV9,NA,TRBD2
TGTGCCAGCACTCCGACAGGGACCTACGAGCAGTACTTC,CASTPTGTYEQYF,TRBJ2-7,13,TRBV6-5,NA,TRBD1
TGTGCCAGCAGCATCCGGGTTCACAATGAGCAGTTCTTC,CASSIRVHNEQFF,TRBJ2-1,13,TRBV7-2,once,NA
TGTGCCAGCAGTGAATACGGAGGGAACTATGGCTACACCTTC,CASSEYGGNYGYTF,TRBJ1-2,14,TRBV25-1,NA,NA
TGTGCCAGCAGTTTATCTACAGGGGGTAGATTACTGGATGGCTACACCTTC,CASSLSTGGRLLDGYTF,TRBJ1-2,17,TRBV27,few,TRBD1
TGTGCCACCAGTGATTCTCGGGACAGACCCTACGAGCAGTACTTC,CATSDSRDRPYEQYF,TRBJ2-7,15,TRBV24-1,NA,TRBD1
TGTGCCAGCAGCCAAGATATGACAGGGAGGTGGAACACCATATATTTT,CASSQDMTGRWNTIYF,TRBJ1-3,16,TRBV14,NA,TRBD1
TGTGCCAGCAGCGTAGCTATCCCCACGAGTGAAAAACTGTTTTTT,CASSVAIPTSEKLFF,TRBJ1-4,15,TRBV9,NA,NA
TGTGCCATCACATCTACGCGCACAGATACGCAGTATTTT,CAITSTRTDTQYF,TRBJ2-3,13,TRBV10-3,NA,NA
TGCGCCAGCAGCTCCGACAGGGGCCCCTACGAGCAGTACTTC,CASSSDRGPYEQYF,TRBJ2-7,14,TRBV5-1,NA,TRBD1
TGTGCCAGCGGGGAGTACTCTGGAAACACCATATATTTT,CASGEYSGNTIYF,TRBJ1-3,13,TRBV28,NA,NA
TGTGCCAGCAGCCCCTGGACTAGCGGCATATCTTACAATGAGCAGTTCTTC,CASSPWTSGISYNEQFF,TRBJ2-1,17,TRBV9,NA,TRBD2
TGTGCCACCAGCAGAGGAGGCACAGATACGCAGTATTTT,CATSRGGTDTQYF,TRBJ2-3,13,TRBV15,NA,NA
TGTGCCAGCAGTGGGCAGGTCGAGCAGTACTTC,CASSGQVEQYF,TRBJ2-7,11,TRBV28,NA,NA
TGCGCCAGCAGCCAGGGACTAGCGGGAGTTAATGAGCAGTTCTTC,CASSQGLAGVNEQFF,TRBJ2-1,15,TRBV5-1,NA,TRBD2
TGCGCCAGCAGCTTGCGGCAGGCCGGGGAGCTGTTTTTT,CASSLRQAGELFF,TRBJ2-2,13,TRBV5-1,NA,NA
TGTGCCAGCAGCCAAGCCCGGGGTGCGGAGAACACTGAAGCTTTCTTT,CASSQARGAENTEAFF,TRBJ1-1,16,TRBV3-1/TRBV3-2,NA,NA
TGTGCCAGTCTAGCGGGAGGGAGTTACACCGGGGAGCTGTTTTTT,CASLAGGSYTGELFF,TRBJ2-2,15,TRBV19,once,TRBD2
TGTGCCAGCAGTTACGCTGCAGGAGGGAGGGAAAAACTGTTTTTT,CASSYAAGGREKLFF,TRBJ1-4,15,TRBV6-5,NA,NA
TGTGCCAGCAGTCCTCGGACAGGGGGTTATGGCTACACCTTC,CASSPRTGGYGYTF,TRBJ1-2,14,TRBV6-5,NA,TRBD1
TGCGCCAGCAGCCAAACGGGACTAGCGGGTTCCTACAATGAGCAGTTCTTC,CASSQTGLAGSYNEQFF,TRBJ2-1,17,TRBV4-3,NA,TRBD2
TGTGCCAGCTCGGGGAGGGGGGACAATCAGCCCCAGCATTTT,CASSGRGDNQPQHF,TRBJ1-5,14,TRBV11-2,NA,NA
TGTGCCAGCAGTGTAATTACAGGGGGCCTCGAGCAGTACTTC,CASSVITGGLEQYF,TRBJ2-7,14,TRBV28,NA,TRBD1
TGTGCCAGCTCACCACCCGGACAGGGGGCGAGGGCTGAAGCTTTCTTT,CASSPPGQGARAEAFF,TRBJ1-1,16,TRBV18,NA,TRBD1